The entry that follows covers one T cell receptor beta chain sequence. Its target is unknown. The sample is drawn from a study of cytomegalovirus exposure and HLA in healthy donors. Study-wide results and caveats: The tendency of first-cohort TCR clusters to co-occur in the 90 to 150 validation repertoires was the finding of a later analysis. The study put under 200 TCR beta chains on its list as cytomegalovirus-associated.

J lost 1 base, V lost 1 base, and 5 bases had no gene match. The CDR3 is 17 amino acids. In germline, CDR1 is MGHRA, CDR2 YSYEKL. Using immunoSEQ multiplex PCR, the repertoire was profiled, and TCRdb retains in-frame clones only, with some absent. The data show 150,000 to 200,000 clones, over 85% seen once. V usage is TRBV4-1 and J usage is TRBJ2-5; TRBD1 matches at 11 bases. The clonotype was recovered from a woman aged 18 to 35 in good health and CMV-seropositive. The sequencing sample was made of PBMCs. CDR3 bases: TGCGCCAGCAGCCAAGCAAGGGACAGGGGGGCCCAAGAGACCCAGTACTTC. Translated, it gives CASSQARDRGAQETQYF.